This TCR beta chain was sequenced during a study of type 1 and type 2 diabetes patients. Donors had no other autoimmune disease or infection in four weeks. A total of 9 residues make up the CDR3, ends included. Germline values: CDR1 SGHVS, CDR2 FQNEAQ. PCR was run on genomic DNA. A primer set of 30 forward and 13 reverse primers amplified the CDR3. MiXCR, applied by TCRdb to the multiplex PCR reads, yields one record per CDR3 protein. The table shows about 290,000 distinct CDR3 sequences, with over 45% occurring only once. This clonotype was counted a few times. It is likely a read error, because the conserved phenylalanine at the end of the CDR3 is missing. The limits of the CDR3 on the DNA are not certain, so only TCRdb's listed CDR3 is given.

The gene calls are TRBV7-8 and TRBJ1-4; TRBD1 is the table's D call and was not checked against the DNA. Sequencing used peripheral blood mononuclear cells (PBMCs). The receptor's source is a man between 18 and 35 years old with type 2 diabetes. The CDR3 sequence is CASSLSRGL.